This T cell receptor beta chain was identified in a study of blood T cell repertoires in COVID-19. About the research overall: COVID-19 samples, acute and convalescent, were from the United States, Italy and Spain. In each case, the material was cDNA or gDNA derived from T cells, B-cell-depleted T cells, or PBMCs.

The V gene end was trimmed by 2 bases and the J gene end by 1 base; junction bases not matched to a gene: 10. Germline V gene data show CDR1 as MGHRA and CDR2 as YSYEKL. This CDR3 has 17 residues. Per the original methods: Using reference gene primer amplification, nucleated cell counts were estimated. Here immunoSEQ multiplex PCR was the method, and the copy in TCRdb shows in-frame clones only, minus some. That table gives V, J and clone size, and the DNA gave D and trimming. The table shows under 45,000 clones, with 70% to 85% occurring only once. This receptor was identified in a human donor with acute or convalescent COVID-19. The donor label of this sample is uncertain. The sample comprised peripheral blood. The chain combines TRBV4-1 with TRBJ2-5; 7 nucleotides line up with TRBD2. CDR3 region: CASSQTGTKGIQETQYF. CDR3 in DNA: TGCGCCAGCAGCCAAACCGGGACTAAGGGTATCCAAGAGACCCAGTACTTC.